This T cell receptor (beta chain) was recorded in a study of shared clonotypes between healthy human individuals. Some clones are missing from TCRdb's copy, which holds only in-frame ones; the method was immunoSEQ multiplex PCR. The sample carries about 600,000 clones, 97% recorded once. This CDR3 is built from 15 residues. Between the trimmed V and J ends, which lost 2 bases and 1 base, there was a span of 10 bases. CDR1 SGDLS and CDR2 YYNGEE come from the germline V gene. The source material was naive CD4+ T cells sorted from blood. Regarding subset: CD45RA+ positively selected. The V gene is TRBV9, the J gene TRBJ2-1; tentatively, D is TRBD1 (5 bases). This clonotype originated in a woman in her thirties in good health. The CDR3: CASSVGRVSYNEQFF. The CDR3 nucleotides are TGTGCCAGCAGCGTTGGCAGGGTGTCCTACAATGAGCAGTTCTTC.